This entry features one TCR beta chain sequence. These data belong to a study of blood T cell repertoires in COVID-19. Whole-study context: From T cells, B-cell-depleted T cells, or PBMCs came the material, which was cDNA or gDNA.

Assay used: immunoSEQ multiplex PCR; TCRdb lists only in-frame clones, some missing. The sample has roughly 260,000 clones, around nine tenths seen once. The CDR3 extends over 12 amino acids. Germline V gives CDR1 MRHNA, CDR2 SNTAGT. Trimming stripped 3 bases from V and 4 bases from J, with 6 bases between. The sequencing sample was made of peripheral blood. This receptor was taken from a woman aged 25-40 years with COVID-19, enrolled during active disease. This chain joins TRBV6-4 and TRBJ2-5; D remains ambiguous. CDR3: CASSDRGETQYF. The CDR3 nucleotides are TGTGCCAGCAGTGATAGAGGAGAGACCCAGTACTTC.